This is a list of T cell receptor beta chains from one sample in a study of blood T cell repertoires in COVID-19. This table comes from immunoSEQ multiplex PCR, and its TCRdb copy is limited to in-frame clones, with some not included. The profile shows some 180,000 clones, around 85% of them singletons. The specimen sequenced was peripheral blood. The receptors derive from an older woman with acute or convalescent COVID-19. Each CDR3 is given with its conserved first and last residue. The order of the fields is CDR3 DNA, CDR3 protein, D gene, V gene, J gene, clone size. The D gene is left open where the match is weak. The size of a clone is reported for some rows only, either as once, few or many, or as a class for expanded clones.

CDR3nt: TGCAGCGTCGGGAGTGGGACGGCTAGCACAGATACGCAGTATTTT
CDR3aa: CSVGSGTASTDTQYF
d_gene: NA
v_gene: TRBV29-1
j_gene: TRBJ2-3
abundance: NA

CDR3nt: TGTGCCAGTAGTTCCGCTAGCGGGAGGGTGATTCAGTACTTC
CDR3aa: CASSSASGRVIQYF
d_gene: TRBD2
v_gene: TRBV19
j_gene: TRBJ2-4
abundance: NA

CDR3nt: TGCGCCAGCAGCTTCAGGACAGGGGGCCTTATGAACACTGAAGCTTTCTTT
CDR3aa: CASSFRTGGLMNTEAFF
d_gene: TRBD1
v_gene: TRBV5-1
j_gene: TRBJ1-1
abundance: NA

CDR3nt: TGCGCCAGCAGCTTGGGTAGCGGGAGAAACGAGCAGTACTTC
CDR3aa: CASSLGSGRNEQYF
d_gene: TRBD2
v_gene: TRBV5-1
j_gene: TRBJ2-7
abundance: NA

CDR3nt: TGTGCCAGCAGTTTGGAGTTTCCTATGAACACTGAAGCTTTCTTT
CDR3aa: CASSLEFPMNTEAFF
d_gene: NA
v_gene: TRBV6-5
j_gene: TRBJ1-1
abundance: NA

CDR3nt: TGTGCCAGCAGTTACGGAGCGCGGAATCAGCCCCAGCATTTT
CDR3aa: CASSYGARNQPQHF
d_gene: NA
v_gene: TRBV6-6
j_gene: TRBJ1-5
abundance: NA

CDR3nt: TGCGCCAGCAGCCAAGATCAGACTCCTTCCTACGAGCAGTACTTC
CDR3aa: CASSQDQTPSYEQYF
d_gene: NA
v_gene: TRBV4-1
j_gene: TRBJ2-7
abundance: few

CDR3nt: TGTGCCAGCTCACCGGGTACCGGGACAGGGGTCACTGAAGCTTTCTTT
CDR3aa: CASSPGTGTGVTEAFF
d_gene: TRBD1
v_gene: TRBV18
j_gene: TRBJ1-1
abundance: NA

CDR3nt: TGTGCCAGCAGCTCCGCCGGGAGAGGTTACGAGCAGTACTTC
CDR3aa: CASSSAGRGYEQYF
d_gene: NA
v_gene: TRBV7-9
j_gene: TRBJ2-7
abundance: few

CDR3nt: TGTGCCAGCAGTACGGGCTATGGCTACACCTTC
CDR3aa: CASSTGYGYTF
d_gene: NA
v_gene: TRBV12-3/TRBV12-4
j_gene: TRBJ1-2
abundance: NA

CDR3nt: TGTGCCAGCAGCATGACAGGATTCAATCAGCCCCAGCATTTT
CDR3aa: CASSMTGFNQPQHF
d_gene: NA
v_gene: TRBV5-5
j_gene: TRBJ1-5
abundance: NA

CDR3nt: TGCGCCAGCAGCCCAAACCCAAGGACTAGCGGCAACAATGAGCAGTTCTTC
CDR3aa: CASSPNPRTSGNNEQFF
d_gene: TRBD2
v_gene: TRBV5-1
j_gene: TRBJ2-1
abundance: NA

CDR3nt: TGCAGCGTTAACTGGAACACTGAAGCTTTCTTT
CDR3aa: CSVNWNTEAFF
d_gene: NA
v_gene: TRBV29-1
j_gene: TRBJ1-1
abundance: NA

CDR3nt: TGTGCCAGCAGCTTTAAAAGGGACAAGTTGTCGGCTTTCTTT
CDR3aa: CASSFKRDKLSAFF
d_gene: NA
v_gene: TRBV5-5
j_gene: TRBJ1-1
abundance: NA

CDR3nt: TGCGCCAGCGGGGGCCCTGGGAGTGGCTACACCTTC
CDR3aa: CASGGPGSGYTF
d_gene: NA
v_gene: TRBV10-2
j_gene: TRBJ1-2
abundance: NA

CDR3nt: TGTGCCAGCAGCCCGACTAGGGGCGAGACCCAGTACTTC
CDR3aa: CASSPTRGETQYF
d_gene: NA
v_gene: TRBV7-2
j_gene: TRBJ2-5
abundance: NA

CDR3nt: TGCGCCAGCAGCTCAGGATTCTATGGCTACACCTTC
CDR3aa: CASSSGFYGYTF
d_gene: NA
v_gene: TRBV5-1
j_gene: TRBJ1-2
abundance: NA

CDR3nt: TGTGCCAGCAGTAGAGACAGGGGCGCTAGTCAGCCCCAGCATTTT
CDR3aa: CASSRDRGASQPQHF
d_gene: TRBD1
v_gene: TRBV2
j_gene: TRBJ1-5
abundance: NA

CDR3nt: TGTGCCAGCAGCTTAGAAGCTGGCGGATACGAGCAGTACTTC
CDR3aa: CASSLEAGGYEQYF
d_gene: NA
v_gene: TRBV7-9
j_gene: TRBJ2-7
abundance: NA

CDR3nt: TGTGCCATCAGTGGGGGTGAGGGATCCAATTATGGCTACACCTTC
CDR3aa: CAISGGEGSNYGYTF
d_gene: NA
v_gene: TRBV10-3
j_gene: TRBJ1-2
abundance: NA

CDR3nt: TGTGCCAGCAGCTTAGGACTAGCGGTACAAGAGACCCAGTACTTC
CDR3aa: CASSLGLAVQETQYF
d_gene: TRBD2
v_gene: TRBV7-9
j_gene: TRBJ2-5
abundance: NA

CDR3nt: TGTGCCAGCAGTGAAGCGCGAGTTAAAGGCTACACCTTC
CDR3aa: CASSEARVKGYTF
d_gene: NA
v_gene: TRBV2
j_gene: TRBJ1-2
abundance: NA

CDR3nt: TGTGCCAGTTCCGGGACAGGGGGTGGGGGTGAAAAACTGTTTTTT
CDR3aa: CASSGTGGGGEKLFF
d_gene: TRBD1
v_gene: TRBV6-5
j_gene: TRBJ1-4
abundance: NA

CDR3nt: TGTGCCAGCAGCCCAGTGAGGGGGCGGGACGGGGAGCTGTTTTTT
CDR3aa: CASSPVRGRDGELFF
d_gene: NA
v_gene: TRBV9
j_gene: TRBJ2-2
abundance: NA

CDR3nt: TGTGCCAGCATGTCGGGGGAAGCTTTCTTT
CDR3aa: CASMSGEAFF
d_gene: NA
v_gene: TRBV2
j_gene: TRBJ1-1
abundance: NA

CDR3nt: TGCGCCAGCAGCTTTACTACAGGGTTTGGGGCCAACGTCCTGACTTTC
CDR3aa: CASSFTTGFGANVLTF
d_gene: NA
v_gene: TRBV5-1
j_gene: TRBJ2-6
abundance: NA

CDR3nt: TGTGCCAGCAGTTTATCGACAGCGATGAACACTGAAGCTTTCTTT
CDR3aa: CASSLSTAMNTEAFF
d_gene: NA
v_gene: TRBV27
j_gene: TRBJ1-1
abundance: NA

CDR3nt: TGTGCCAGCTCAACCAGGGACAGGGGGAGCACCGGGGAGCTGTTTTTT
CDR3aa: CASSTRDRGSTGELFF
d_gene: TRBD1
v_gene: TRBV18
j_gene: TRBJ2-2
abundance: NA

CDR3nt: TGCAGCGCTCCACCCCCAGGAGGGTTTGGCTACACCTTC
CDR3aa: CSAPPPGGFGYTF
d_gene: NA
v_gene: TRBV29-1
j_gene: TRBJ1-2
abundance: few

CDR3nt: TGTGCCACCAGTGATGCAAGACAGGGTCATAATTCACCCCTCCACTTT
CDR3aa: CATSDARQGHNSPLHF
d_gene: TRBD1
v_gene: TRBV24-1
j_gene: TRBJ1-6
abundance: NA

CDR3nt: TGTGCCAGACGGACGCCTAGCCGTGGCTATGGCTACACCTTC
CDR3aa: CARRTPSRGYGYTF
d_gene: NA
v_gene: TRBV2
j_gene: TRBJ1-2
abundance: NA

CDR3nt: TGTGCCAGCAGGCGGGGGACAGACATAGCGGGGCCCCTCCACTTT
CDR3aa: CASRRGTDIAGPLHF
d_gene: TRBD1
v_gene: TRBV27
j_gene: TRBJ1-6
abundance: NA

CDR3nt: TGTGCCAGCAGCCTACAGGGCCTTCGAGACAATGAGCAGTTCTTC
CDR3aa: CASSLQGLRDNEQFF
d_gene: NA
v_gene: TRBV11-1
j_gene: TRBJ2-1
abundance: NA

CDR3nt: TGTGCCAGCAGTGAGGAAACGGGATTCACCGGGGAGCTGTTTTTT
CDR3aa: CASSEETGFTGELFF
d_gene: NA
v_gene: TRBV2
j_gene: TRBJ2-2
abundance: NA

CDR3nt: TGTGCCAGCAGCTTAGTAACGGGAGCAGGGGGCGAGCAGTACTTC
CDR3aa: CASSLVTGAGGEQYF
d_gene: NA
v_gene: TRBV13
j_gene: TRBJ2-7
abundance: NA

CDR3nt: TGTGCCAGCAGCCCGTCTCTGTCCGGGGAGCTGTTTTTT
CDR3aa: CASSPSLSGELFF
d_gene: NA
v_gene: TRBV3-1/TRBV3-2
j_gene: TRBJ2-2
abundance: NA

CDR3nt: TGCGCCAGCAGCTTGGCTGCCCGGGCTGGGGGGGATACGCAGTATTTT
CDR3aa: CASSLAARAGGDTQYF
d_gene: NA
v_gene: TRBV5-1
j_gene: TRBJ2-3
abundance: NA

CDR3nt: TGTGCCAGCGGAGCGGGACGCTTTAACTATGGCTACACCTTC
CDR3aa: CASGAGRFNYGYTF
d_gene: NA
v_gene: TRBV7-8
j_gene: TRBJ1-2
abundance: NA

CDR3nt: TGTGCCACCAGTGACTCCAGTGTGATCTATGGCTACACCTTC
CDR3aa: CATSDSSVIYGYTF
d_gene: NA
v_gene: TRBV24-1
j_gene: TRBJ1-2
abundance: NA

CDR3nt: TGTGCCAGCAGCCCGGGACTAGCGGGAGCCACAGATACGCAGTATTTT
CDR3aa: CASSPGLAGATDTQYF
d_gene: TRBD2
v_gene: TRBV11-3
j_gene: TRBJ2-3
abundance: NA

CDR3nt: TGTGCCAGCAGTTTCGGTCCAAATTCACCCCTCCACTTT
CDR3aa: CASSFGPNSPLHF
d_gene: NA
v_gene: TRBV28
j_gene: TRBJ1-6
abundance: NA

CDR3nt: TGCGCCAGCAGCTCCCCAGGGCAGGGACTACTCCACTTT
CDR3aa: CASSSPGQGLLHF
d_gene: NA
v_gene: TRBV5-1
j_gene: TRBJ1-6
abundance: NA

CDR3nt: TGCGCCAGCAGTTTCAACAGGGAGAGGTTCTATGGCTACACCTTC
CDR3aa: CASSFNRERFYGYTF
d_gene: NA
v_gene: TRBV23-1
j_gene: TRBJ1-2
abundance: NA

CDR3nt: TGTGCCAGTAGTATCCCCGGGATCTCTGGAAACACCATATATTTT
CDR3aa: CASSIPGISGNTIYF
d_gene: NA
v_gene: TRBV19
j_gene: TRBJ1-3
abundance: NA

CDR3nt: TGTGCCAGCAGTGCCCCGACAGCGGGAGGGGCCACCGGGGAGCTGTTTTTT
CDR3aa: CASSAPTAGGATGELFF
d_gene: TRBD2
v_gene: TRBV6-1
j_gene: TRBJ2-2
abundance: NA

CDR3nt: TGCGCCAGCAGCTTGGCCAGAGAGACCCAGTACTTC
CDR3aa: CASSLARETQYF
d_gene: NA
v_gene: TRBV5-1
j_gene: TRBJ2-5
abundance: NA